The next 20 T cell receptor beta chains were all read from a single sample in a study of T cells in Graves' hyperthyroidism and ophthalmopathy. Regions amplified from RNA transcripts were the TCR beta CDR3 regions. HTBI primers were used for first-round RT-PCR of the TCR CDR3. Each CDR3 protein is one row after TCRdb ran MiXCR on the multiplex PCR reads. Among around 290,000 distinct CDR3 sequences listed, roughly 15% were seen once. The sequencing input was blood. The receptors were sampled from a woman in her forties with Graves' hyperthyroidism.

The chain employs TRBV29-1 and TRBJ1-2; 7 bases align to TRBD1. J lost 4 bases, V lost 0 bases, and 14 bases had no gene match. Per the germline V gene, CDR1 is SQVTM and CDR2 is ANQGSEA. The CDR3 runs to 17 residues. The CDR3 bases are TGCAGCGTTGAAGATCGAGGGAGGGGACAGAGACTCTATGGCTACACCTTC. It yields the protein CSVEDRGRGQRLYGYTF.

Ten or more counts support this clonotype. The V gene is TRBV12-3 or TRBV12-4, the J gene TRBJ1-1, with 10 bases aligning to TRBD1. The CDR3 length is 14 residues. Trimming removed 5 bases from V and 5 bases from J; junction bases left unmatched: 5. The CDR3 is CASSPGQGHTEAFF. As DNA, the CDR3 is TGTGCCAGCAGTCCGGGACAGGGGCATACTGAAGCTTTCTTT.

This clonotype turned up a few times. Just one base apart from a much larger clone, this may be a read error. The V gene is TRBV29-1, the J gene TRBJ1-3; D is unresolved. Germline V gives CDR1 SQVTM, CDR2 ANQGSEA. The CDR3 spans 13 residues. The DNA of the CDR3 is TGCAGCGTTGACGGTCAGGATGGAAACACCGTATATTTT. Protein sequence: CSVDGQDGNTVYF. Supplemented by reference TRBV29-1 and TRBJ1-3, the full variable domain reads SAVISQKPSRDICQRGTSLTIQCQVDSQVTMMFWYRQQPGQSLTLIATANQGSEATYESGFVIDKFPISRPNLTFSTLTVSNMSPEDSSIYLCSVDGQDGNTVYFGEGSWLTVV.

This clonotype has a count of ten or more. This rearrangement joins TRBV20-1 to TRBJ2-5; the match to TRBD2 covers 11 bases. This CDR3 is 14 amino acids long. Germline V lookup: CDR1 DFQATT, CDR2 SNEGSKA (reference sequence). V lost 6 bases to trimming and J lost 5 bases; unmatched junction nucleotides: 8. The DNA for the CDR3 is TGCAGTGCCGGCTTACTAGCGGGAGTGGAGACCCAGTACTTC. This encodes CSAGLLAGVETQYF.

This clonotype occurred many times. This chain joins TRBV12-3 or TRBV12-4 and TRBJ1-5; 8 nucleotides agree with TRBD1. Trimming removed 6 bases from V and 3 bases from J; junction bases left unmatched: 4. The CDR3 loop spans 14 amino acids. The CDR3 DNA reads TGTGCCAGCAGATACCAGGGGGCCAATCAGCCCCAGCATTTT. This gives the protein CASRYQGANQPQHF.

This clonotype was recorded at least ten times. V gene TRBV5-6 combines with J gene TRBJ1-5, with D uncertain. Trimming cost V 1 base and J 0 bases, with 11 bases left between them. The CDR3 is 16 residues long. Per the germline V gene, CDR1 is SGHDT and CDR2 is YYEEEE. CDR3 DNA: TGTGCCAGCAGCTTGATGACGGCTTTTAGCAATCAGCCCCAGCATTTT. As protein: CASSLMTAFSNQPQHF.

This rearrangement joins TRBV11-3 to TRBJ1-6; tentative D call: TRBD1 (6 bases). CDR1 is SGHNT and CDR2 is YENEEA in the germline V gene. The V gene lost 3 bases and the J gene lost 10 bases, with 13 bases spanning the gap. CDR3 length: 14 amino acids. As DNA, the CDR3 is TGTGCCAGCAGCTTCGGCAGGGGTGGCTCACCCCTCCACTTT. This gives the protein CASSFGRGGSPLHF.

Ten or more counts support this clonotype. This rearrangement joins TRBV19 to TRBJ1-5, with a possible D match to TRBD1 (5 bases). Germline values: CDR1 LNHDA, CDR2 SQIVND (reference sequence). This CDR3 is built from 13 residues. V was pared by 6 bases and J by 3 bases, with 9 bases between. CDR3 in amino acids: CASRGTLNQPQHF. In DNA, the CDR3 is TGTGCCAGTAGGGGGACCCTCAATCAGCCCCAGCATTTT.

The table lists this clonotype with a few counts. The V call is TRBV29-1, the J call TRBJ1-1, with TRBD1 as a possible D gene (5 bases). CDR3 length: 13 residues. Trimming shortened V by 1 base and J by 0 bases, and 6 bases separated the two germline ends. Germline assignment: CDR1 SQVTM and CDR2 ANQGSEA. This CDR3 reads CSVEGQMNTEAFF. The CDR3 DNA sequence: TGCAGCGTTGAAGGACAGATGAACACTGAAGCTTTCTTT. Full variable domain (remainder filled in from reference TRBV29-1 and TRBJ1-1): SAVISQKPSRDICQRGTSLTIQCQVDSQVTMMFWYRQQPGQSLTLIATANQGSEATYESGFVIDKFPISRPNLTFSTLTVSNMSPEDSSIYLCSVEGQMNTEAFFGQGTRLTVV.

This chain connects TRBV30 to TRBJ1-5; the D is unclear. The CDR3 length is 13 residues. Trimming removed 3 bases at V and 0 bases at J, with 6 bases between. CDR1 and CDR2 from the germline V gene are GTSNPN and SVGIG (reference sequence). The CDR3 sequence: CAWRQYSNQPQHF. The CDR3 DNA reads as TGTGCCTGGAGACAGTATAGCAATCAGCCCCAGCATTTT.

This clonotype has ten or more counts. The chain uses TRBV27 and TRBJ1-1; 7 bases fit TRBD1. With V trimmed by 7 bases and J by 1 base, 3 bases remained unmatched. There are 13 residues in the CDR3. Per germline, CDR1 MNHEY and CDR2 SMNVEV (reference sequence). CDR3 sequence: CASIDRANTEAFF. The DNA of the CDR3 is TGTGCCAGCATAGACAGGGCGAACACTGAAGCTTTCTTT.

The genes are TRBV6-2 or TRBV6-3 and TRBJ2-7; D possibly corresponds to TRBD2 (6 bases). The CDR3 covers 14 residues. V lost 5 bases, J lost 3 bases, and 14 bases lay in between. Germline values: CDR1 MNHEY, CDR2 SVGEGT. In nucleotides, the CDR3 is TGTGCCAGCAGTGGAGGGGCGGAGGACTACGAGCAGTACTTC. Residues: CASSGGAEDYEQYF.

The sample holds many counts of this clonotype. This sequence joins TRBV20-1 and TRBJ1-5, with 9 bases identical to TRBD1. The CDR3 consists of 13 residues. In germline, CDR1 is DFQATT, CDR2 SNEGSKA (reference sequence). Trimming removed 4 bases from V and 7 bases from J; junction bases left unmatched: 5. The CDR3: CSATQGAGQPQHF. The CDR3 DNA reads as TGCAGTGCTACACAGGGGGCGGGACAGCCCCAGCATTTT.

Many counts were recorded for this clonotype. This chain links TRBV13 with TRBJ2-7; D gene ambiguous. The length of the CDR3 is 12 residues. Germline V gives CDR1 PRHDT, CDR2 FYEKMQ (reference sequence). Trimming took 4 bases from V and 5 from J, leaving 9 bases between them. This chain's CDR3 is CASSSLPHEQYF. The CDR3 nucleotides read TGTGCCAGCAGCTCCCTCCCCCACGAGCAGTACTTC.

In this sample, this clonotype turned up many times. The chain uses TRBV6-6 and TRBJ1-4; D call uncertain. The CDR3 runs to 13 residues. Trimming took 2 bases from V and 8 from J, leaving 9 bases between them. Germline CDR1 and CDR2: MNHNY and SVGAGI (reference sequence). The CDR3 sequence is CASSYRAWEKLFF. For the CDR3, the DNA is TGTGCCAGCAGTTACCGTGCGTGGGAAAAACTGTTTTTT.

This clonotype came up many times. The chain combines TRBV24-1 with TRBJ2-1, with 11 nucleotides matching TRBD2. The CDR3 sequence is 15 residues long. J was trimmed by 6 bases and V by 4 bases; bases with no gene match: 4. The germline CDR1 and CDR2 sequences are KGHDR and SFDVKD. The CDR3 nucleotides are TGTGCCACCAGTGAGACTAGCGGGACACGCAATGAGCAGTTCTTC. Protein sequence: CATSETSGTRNEQFF.

This clonotype was found many times. The chain couples TRBV5-1 to TRBJ1-1; a weak D match, TRBD1 (5 bases). V was pared by 4 bases and J by 5 bases, with 15 bases between. Germline CDR1 and CDR2: SGHRS and YFSETQ. This CDR3 has 14 residues. CDR3 in amino acids: CASSADTASTEAFF. The CDR3 DNA follows: TGCGCCAGCAGCGCGGACACCGCCAGTACTGAAGCTTTCTTT.

Ten or more counts support this clonotype. This chain joins TRBV3-1 and TRBJ1-1; no clear D. Trimming took 1 base from V and 4 from J, leaving 16 bases between them. Germline loops: CDR1 LGHDT, CDR2 YNNKEL (reference sequence). The CDR3 has 16 residues. CDR3 residues: CASSQAAILRITEAFF. The CDR3 bases are TGTGCCAGCAGCCAAGCGGCGATCCTACGGATCACTGAAGCTTTCTTT.

Ten or more counts support this clonotype. J is TRBJ1-4 and V is TRBV29-1; weak D call: TRBD1 (5 bases). The CDR3 length is 13 residues. Trimming took off 6 bases at V and 4 bases at J, with 12 bases between the two ends. From germline, CDR1 is SQVTM and CDR2 ANQGSEA. The CDR3 DNA reads as TGCAGCGTCTGGGGGAGGTATAATGAAAAACTGTTTTTT. It encodes CSVWGRYNEKLFF.

This clonotype was observed at least ten times. The CDR3 loop is CASRGTGADGYTF. The CDR3 nucleotides are TGTGCCAGCAGGGGGACAGGGGCTGATGGCTACACCTTC. The chain employs TRBV28 and TRBJ1-2, with 10 nucleotides matching TRBD1. The germline gives CDR1 MDHEN, CDR2 SYDVKM. J gave up 6 bases and V 6 bases, and 4 bases lay outside the gene matches. The CDR3 has 13 amino acids.